The text below deals with one T cell receptor beta chain. Antigen specificity is unknown. This record belongs to a study of cytomegalovirus exposure and HLA in healthy donors. The overall study: The study placed over 65% of its approximately 400 genotyped donors in the Caucasian-associated ancestry cluster. Study conclusions and caveats: Researchers reported in a later analysis that a missense DCLRE1C variant was tied to TCR beta V- and J-gene trimming.

V lost 6 bases, J lost 3 bases, and 11 bases lay in between. Germline V gives CDR1 LGHNT, CDR2 FRNRAP. The CDR3 loop spans 14 amino acids. PCR amplification relied on 60 Vbeta primers (plus 13 Jbeta primers). Here immunoSEQ multiplex PCR was the method, and the copy in TCRdb shows in-frame clones only, minus some. The profile covers about 75,000 clones, with 70% to 85% appearing a single time and around 18% taken by the ten largest. The origin of this receptor is a man between 65 and 79 years old in good health and CMV-seropositive. Sequenced sample: PBMCs. V is TRBV12-5 and J is TRBJ1-4; tentative D call: TRBD1 (6 bases). This CDR3 is CASGTGFSNEKLFF. For the CDR3, the DNA is TGTGCTAGTGGCACAGGGTTTTCTAATGAAAAACTGTTTTTT.